This entry concerns a single TCR beta chain. The junction departs from the called germline gene at one end, perhaps through a read error. This sample is part of a study of blood T cells in healthy people across ages. The authors ran a second PCR of about 6 to 11 cycles using a sample-barcoded 5' primer and a J-beta primer mix. TCRdb analysed the 5' RACE reads with MiXCR anew, one entry per CDR3 protein. The sample carries about a million distinct CDR3 sequences, roughly 47% recorded once. PBMCs, at least 6.5 million per sample, were isolated. There are 15 residues in the CDR3. Germline CDR1 is MNHEY and CDR2 is SVGAGI.

This sequence joins TRBV6-5 and TRBJ2-2, with 9 bases that match TRBD1. This sequence originates from a woman aged 55 to 70 in good health. Sequencing was carried out using blood. The CDR3 nucleotides are TGTGCCTGCAGAAGAGGGGACAGGGACACCGGGGAGCTGTTTTTT. This translates into CACRRGDRDTGELFF.